This T cell receptor beta chain was captured in a study of T-cell reconstitution after alpha-beta-depleted transplantation in children. For TCRbeta, the library was prepared with unique molecular identifiers. TCRdb analysed the PCR reads with MiXCR anew, one entry per CDR3 protein. This sample yields roughly 180,000 distinct CDR3 sequences, of which 13% to 15% are seen a single time; less than 15% belongs to the top ten. CDR1 and CDR2 from the germline V gene are SEHNR and FQNEAQ (reference sequence). The V end was cut by 5 bases, the J end by 8 bases, with 12 bases between. This CDR3 is built from 13 residues.

The chain recombines TRBV7-9 with TRBJ1-4; D is possibly TRBD1 (6 bases). The sequence was collected from a human donor who donated a stem cell graft to a child with acute lymphoblastic leukemia. This specimen was PBMCs from the stem cell graft donor, taken from the stem cell graft. In DNA, the CDR3 is TGTGCCAGCAGCCCTGGACAGTACGAAAAACTGTTTTTT. Translation: CASSPGQYEKLFF.